This TCR beta chain appears in the sequencing data of a study of type 1 regulatory T cells. Turning to the study itself: T-allo10 is an in vitro-generated, Tr1-enriched CD4 T cell product specific for alloantigen.

TCRdb redid the calling of the reads with MiXCR, one entry per CDR3 protein. Here the sample spans 80,000 to 100,000 distinct CDR3 sequences, roughly 30% being singletons. Germline V lookup: CDR1 LNHDA, CDR2 SQIVND (reference sequence). The germline V and J ends were trimmed by 5 bases and 5 bases, with 13 bases remaining between them. This CDR3 contains 14 residues. This clonotype occurred once. The specimen was CD4+ T cells, either the whole sample or a sorted fraction (not recorded which). V gene TRBV19 combines with J gene TRBJ1-5; perhaps TRBD1 as D (6 bases). The receptor was derived from a human donor in good health. CDR3 in DNA: TGTGCCAGTAGTCCGCGGGACAAAGATCAGCCCCAGCATTTT. Its translation: CASSPRDKDQPQHF.